The source of this TCR beta chain is a study of cytomegalovirus exposure and HLA in healthy donors. Study results and limitations: It was approximately 160 TCR beta chains that were listed as cytomegalovirus-associated. The dataset shows that most TCR sequences were rare, while some public TCRs occurred in many donors. Reportedly, diagnosis of cytomegalovirus status by the classifier showed high specificity and sensitivity.

Assay used: immunoSEQ multiplex PCR; TCRdb lists only in-frame clones, some missing. The sample holds some 170,000 clones, 85% to 90% seen once. Per germline, CDR1 SGHTA and CDR2 FQGNSA. V shed 1 base and J 2 bases; nucleotides not matched to a gene: 13. This CDR3 region has 18 residues. Concerning this clone: What it recognizes is unknown.

The chain uses TRBV7-2 and TRBJ1-2; 7 positions match TRBD1. Sequenced sample: PBMCs. The receptor was isolated from a woman aged 25-40 years in good health and CMV-seronegative. This chain's CDR3 is CASSLVLAGQALNYGYTF. The CDR3 DNA is TGTGCCAGCAGCTTAGTTCTTGCTGGACAGGCGTTAAACTATGGCTACACCTTC.